These 27 T cell receptor beta chains share one sample of origin, sequenced in a study of blood T cell repertoires in COVID-19. Assay: immunoSEQ multiplex PCR; the TCRdb copy retains only in-frame clones and omits some. The repertoire holds about 200,000 clones, with 80% to 85% as singletons. Sequenced material: peripheral blood. These receptors came from a middle-aged man with acute or convalescent COVID-19.

On this clone: This CDR3 is also generated by other DNA sequences in the sample. V usage is TRBV19 and J usage is TRBJ2-1; D is possibly TRBD1 (6 bases). The CDR3 covers 13 residues. In germline, CDR1 is LNHDA, CDR2 SQIVND (reference sequence). V shed 3 bases and J shed 4 bases, with 7 bases lying between them. DNA of the CDR3: TGTGCCAGTAGTATTAGGGGGTACAATGAGCAGTTCTTC. This gives the protein CASSIRGYNEQFF.

V and J are TRBV6-6 and TRBJ1-1; maybe TRBD1 (5 bases). Per the germline V gene, CDR1 is MNHNY and CDR2 is SVGAGI (reference sequence). The CDR3 totals 15 residues. Trimming stripped 6 bases from V and 1 base from J, with 15 bases between. DNA of the CDR3: TGTGCCAGCAGCCACGGGGGGACGCCGAACACTGAAGCTTTCTTT. Its translation: CASSHGGTPNTEAFF.

This clone occurred a few times. The rearrangement uses TRBV6-1 and TRBJ2-3, with 10 bases lining up with TRBD2. V gave up 2 bases and J gave up 1 base; unmatched junction bases: 12. CDR3 length: 19 residues. Germline CDR1 is MNHNS and CDR2 is SASEGT. CDR3 region: CASSEPGAGGPGGTDTQYF. The CDR3, as DNA: TGTGCCAGCAGTGAACCGGGAGCGGGAGGGCCTGGGGGCACAGATACGCAGTATTTT.

The chain joins TRBV7-9 to TRBJ1-1; 8 nucleotides match TRBD1. The CDR3 is 15 residues long. V trimming: 3 bases; J trimming: 3 bases; junction bases outside the gene matches: 6. Germline V gives CDR1 SEHNR, CDR2 FQNEAQ (reference sequence). DNA of the CDR3: TGTGCCAGCAGCTTGACAGGGGCGGGTTACACTGAAGCTTTCTTT. Its translation: CASSLTGAGYTEAFF.

The rearrangement uses TRBV9 and TRBJ1-1; D ambiguous. Germline CDR1 SGDLS, CDR2 YYNGEE. Trimming removed 0 bases at V and 10 bases at J, with 10 bases between. This CDR3 has 12 residues. Here the CDR3 reads CASSVEGGTAFF. CDR3 nucleotides: TGTGCCAGCAGCGTAGAGGGAGGCACAGCTTTCTTT.

This sequence joins TRBV19 and TRBJ2-1, with a tentative D call TRBD1 (6 bases). In germline, CDR1 is LNHDA, CDR2 SQIVND (reference sequence). Trimming cost V 4 bases and J 7 bases, with 23 bases left between them. The CDR3 covers 17 residues. In DNA form, the CDR3 reads TGTGCCAGTAGTACGAAAGGACAGAAAAGTTGGGAGAATGAGCAGTTCTTC. It translates to CASSTKGQKSWENEQFF.

The rearrangement links TRBV6-6 to TRBJ2-7; 8 bases are a match to TRBD1. The junction had 10 bases not matched to a gene; V was cut back by 6 bases and J by 3 bases. This CDR3 is built from 15 residues. The germline V gene has CDR1 MNHNY and CDR2 SVGAGI (reference sequence). The CDR3 region is CASREDRGRNYEQYF. The CDR3 bases are TGTGCCAGCAGGGAAGACAGGGGCAGAAACTACGAGCAGTACTTC.

The CDR3 DNA reads as TGCGCCAGCAGTGACCCCCGGAGGAGGACTGAAGCTTTCTTT. Translation gives CASSDPRRRTEAFF. The chain has TRBV5-1 and TRBJ1-1; D unclear. Germline CDR1 reads SGHRS; CDR2 reads YFSETQ. Trimming stripped 5 bases from V and 5 bases from J, with 16 bases between. This CDR3 has 14 amino acids.

In its sample, this clone was seen a few times. The V gene is TRBV4-2, the J gene TRBJ1-1; D is unresolved. Germline CDR1 LGHNA, CDR2 YNFKEQ. Trimming shortened V by 0 bases and J by 1 base, and 12 bases separated the two germline ends. The CDR3 extends over 16 amino acids. This CDR3 is CASSQEFDDTNTEAFF. In DNA form, the CDR3 reads TGTGCCAGCAGCCAAGAATTTGATGACACGAACACTGAAGCTTTCTTT.

The chain carries TRBV6-5 and TRBJ2-7, with 7 bases that match TRBD1. The CDR3 length is 15 residues. In germline, CDR1 is MNHEY, CDR2 SVGAGI. V shed 7 bases and J 3 bases; nucleotides not matched to a gene: 12. CDR3 residues: CASTKDRVGIYEQYF. In DNA form, the CDR3 reads TGTGCCAGCACCAAAGACAGGGTGGGGATCTACGAGCAGTACTTC.

The chain is built from TRBV7-9 and TRBJ1-1; TRBD1 aligns across 7 bases. The germline CDR1 and CDR2 sequences are SEHNR and FQNEAQ (reference sequence). The CDR3 runs 18 residues. The J segment lost 0 bases and the V segment lost 5 bases, leaving 15 bases of the junction unmatched. The CDR3 is CASSPRLGTDPMNTEAFF. The CDR3 DNA sequence: TGTGCCAGCAGCCCGCGACTTGGGACAGACCCCATGAACACTGAAGCTTTCTTT.

This chain links TRBV12-5 with TRBJ2-5, with TRBD2 matching 9 bases. This CDR3 comprises 17 residues. V was clipped by 0 bases and J by 3 bases; unmatched bases: 8. CDR1 is LGHNT and CDR2 is FRNRAP in the germline V gene. The CDR3 is CASGLVRREGPEETQYF. CDR3 in DNA: TGTGCTAGTGGTTTGGTACGGCGGGAGGGCCCAGAAGAGACCCAGTACTTC.

The chain combines TRBV6-1 with TRBJ2-1; 9 bases are a match to TRBD2. The CDR3 is made up of 19 amino acids. With 2 bases clipped from V and 7 bases from J, the junction kept 18 bases outside the gene matches. The germline CDR1 and CDR2 sequences are MNHNS and SASEGT. CDR3 bases: TGTGCCAGCAGTGAATTTTCGGCCGTAAGAGCGGGAGGTGATAATGAGCAGTTCTTC. Amino acid sequence: CASSEFSAVRAGGDNEQFF.

V gene TRBV5-1 combines with J gene TRBJ1-1, with a possible D match to TRBD1 (6 bases). This CDR3 spans 15 amino acids. Between the trimmed V and J ends, which lost 2 bases and 5 bases, there was a span of 16 bases. Germline V gene data show CDR1 as SGHRS and CDR2 as YFSETQ. The CDR3 loop is CASSLSGVSGTEAFF. The CDR3 coding sequence is TGCGCCAGCAGCTTATCAGGGGTGTCCGGGACTGAAGCTTTCTTT.

The rearrangement joins TRBV5-4 to TRBJ2-3; 8 bases agree with TRBD2. The germline V gene has CDR1 SGHNT and CDR2 YYREEE (reference sequence). The junction had 12 bases not matched to a gene; V was cut back by 9 bases and J by 6 bases. The CDR3 contains 14 residues. CDR3 in DNA: TGTGCCACCCGCCCGGGACTAGTCGACGATACGCAGTATTTT. This codes for CATRPGLVDDTQYF.

This sequence joins TRBV29-1 and TRBJ1-2; D unresolved. The CDR3 runs to 12 residues. Germline V gene lookup returns CDR1 SQVTM and CDR2 ANQGSEA. Between the trimmed V and J ends, which lost 3 bases and 4 bases, there was a span of 9 bases. The CDR3 here is CSVEVQSYGYTF. CDR3 in DNA: TGCAGCGTTGAGGTACAGAGCTATGGCTACACCTTC.

The chain employs TRBV28 and TRBJ2-7; no firm D call. CDR1 and CDR2 (germline): MDHEN, SYDVKM. The CDR3 has 11 residues. V lost 5 bases and J lost 1, with 3 bases in between. The CDR3 reads CASSRSYEQYF. In nucleotides, the CDR3 is TGTGCCAGCAGTCGTTCCTACGAGCAGTACTTC.

This clone was recorded once. This sequence joins TRBV5-4 and TRBJ2-3, with 7 bases that match TRBD2. The CDR3 covers 14 residues. The germline CDR1 and CDR2 sequences are SGHNT and YYREEE (reference sequence). V trimming: 4 bases; J trimming: 5 bases; junction bases outside the gene matches: 7. This CDR3 reads CASSPRGGGDTQYF. The CDR3, as DNA: TGTGCCAGCAGCCCGAGGGGCGGGGGAGATACGCAGTATTTT.

The chain carries TRBV27 and TRBJ2-7; 10 nucleotides match TRBD1. The length of the CDR3 is 15 residues. The V segment lost 5 bases and the J segment 5 bases; nucleotides outside the gene matches: 9. Germline CDR1 reads MNHEY; CDR2 reads SMNVEV (reference sequence). The CDR3 coding sequence is TGTGCCAGCAGTCTAGCCCGGGACAGGGGACACGAGCAGTACTTC. Its translation is CASSLARDRGHEQYF.

The chain recombines TRBV5-1 with TRBJ1-3; no firm D call. There are 14 residues in the CDR3. Trimming shortened V by 0 bases and J by 4 bases, and 8 bases separated the two germline ends. The V gene's germline CDR1 is SGHRS and CDR2 YFSETQ. The CDR3 nucleotides read TGCGCCAGCAGCTTGGAGCCTCGAGGAAACACCATATATTTT. As protein: CASSLEPRGNTIYF. Drawing the rest from reference TRBV5-1 and TRBJ1-3, the complete variable domain is KAGVTQTPRYLIKTRGQQVTLSCSPISGHRSVSWYQQTPGQGLQFLFEYFSETQRNKGNFPGRFSGRQFSNSRSEMNVSTLELGDSALYLCASSLEPRGNTIYFGEGSWLTVV.

The genes are TRBV10-1 and TRBJ2-1, with 7 bases that match TRBD2. V lost 4 bases to trimming and J lost 6 bases; unmatched junction nucleotides: 15. The V gene's germline CDR1 is WNHNN and CDR2 SYGVQD (reference sequence). The CDR3 has 17 residues. The chain's CDR3 is CASSGPGAGDRGNEQFF. Here the CDR3 DNA reads TGCGCCAGCAGTGGGCCAGGCGCGGGAGATAGGGGCAATGAGCAGTTCTTC.

The chain joins TRBV6-6 to TRBJ2-1; D possibly corresponds to TRBD1 (6 bases). Germline assignment: CDR1 MNHNY and CDR2 SVGAGI (reference sequence). V was trimmed by 7 bases and J by 6 bases, leaving 13 bases between them. The CDR3 runs 13 residues. For the CDR3, the DNA is TGTGCCAGCAACCCTCTAGGGGGCAATGAGCAGTTCTTC. Translated, it gives CASNPLGGNEQFF.

The chain employs TRBV11-3 and TRBJ2-3; D may be TRBD1 (5 bases). The germline V gene encodes CDR1 SGHNT and CDR2 YENEEA. Trimming pared 3 bases from V and 5 bases from J, leaving 12 bases between. The CDR3 runs 14 residues. The DNA of the CDR3 is TGTGCCAGCAGCTTTTCAGGGTATGAAGATACGCAGTATTTT. It translates to CASSFSGYEDTQYF.

The chain couples TRBV21-1 to TRBJ1-2. TRBV21-1 has pseudogene status. This CDR3 is 13 amino acids long. The CDR3 DNA sequence: TGTGCCAGCAGCAAAGGGAGTAACTATGGCTACACCTTC. It encodes CASSKGSNYGYTF.

This clone was counted a single time. The rearrangement uses TRBV4-2 and TRBJ2-1; TRBD2 agrees at 7 bases. CDR1 and CDR2 (germline): LGHNA, YNFKEQ. V lost 1 base and J lost 6; bases outside the gene matches: 9. The CDR3 runs to 16 residues. CDR3 amino acids: CASSQAGLEDRNEQFF. The CDR3 bases are TGTGCCAGCAGCCAAGCTGGACTAGAAGATCGCAATGAGCAGTTCTTC.

This clone was found a few times. The gene calls are TRBV5-8 and TRBJ2-1, with TRBD1 matching over 7 bases. The CDR3 runs 15 residues. V gave up 2 bases and J gave up 3 bases; unmatched junction bases: 5. Germline lookup yields CDR1 SGHTS and CDR2 YDEGEE. The CDR3 DNA reads TGTGCCAGCAGCTTATTCGGGACAGACTACAATGAGCAGTTCTTC. Protein sequence: CASSLFGTDYNEQFF.

V gene TRBV5-4 combines with J gene TRBJ2-1; the match to TRBD2 covers 14 bases. CDR1 and CDR2 (germline): SGHNT, YYREEE (reference sequence). The CDR3 is 19 amino acids. With V trimmed by 2 bases and J by 0 bases, 7 bases remained unmatched. This chain's CDR3 is CASSFGGLAGGSSYNEQFF. The CDR3 DNA follows: TGTGCCAGCAGCTTCGGCGGACTAGCGGGGGGCAGCTCCTACAATGAGCAGTTCTTC.